This is a list of T cell receptor beta chains from one sample in a study of T-cell memory formation after mild COVID-19. Via MiXCR, TCRdb re-called the 5' RACE reads, giving one row per CDR3 protein. Of around 150,000 distinct CDR3 sequences listed, 11% were seen once; the top ten hold 3.8%. The sample was PBMCs or a T cell subset sorted from them (not recorded which). These receptors were obtained from a man aged 18 to 29 who had mild COVID-19 (a few samples of this study predate the infection). Cell type and time point are not known. The CDR3 runs from the conserved cysteine through the conserved F or W. D genes are given only for firm matches. The size field is filled for only some rows; it gives once, few, many or a size class.

CDR3 protein: CASSLPPLAGYNEQFF
CDR3 DNA: TGTGCCAGCAGCCTCCCCCCTTTGGCAGGGTACAATGAGCAGTTCTTC
D gene: .
J gene: TRBJ2-1
clone size: .
V gene: TRBV7-8

CDR3 protein: CASSLGTLFGNTIYF
CDR3 DNA: TGTGCCAGCAGCTTGGGGACCTTGTTTGGAAACACCATATATTTT
D gene: .
J gene: TRBJ1-3
clone size: .
V gene: TRBV5-6

CDR3 protein: CASSRGTGVTEAFF
CDR3 DNA: TGTGCCAGCAGCCGCGGGACAGGGGTCACTGAAGCTTTCTTT
D gene: TRBD1
J gene: TRBJ1-1
clone size: few
V gene: TRBV7-2

CDR3 protein: CSARVTADSPLHF
CDR3 DNA: TGCAGTGCTAGAGTGACAGCGGATTCACCCCTCCACTTT
D gene: .
J gene: TRBJ1-6
clone size: many
V gene: TRBV20-1

CDR3 protein: CASSLWGANTDTQYF
CDR3 DNA: TGTGCCAGCAGCCTTTGGGGCGCGAACACAGATACGCAGTATTTT
D gene: .
J gene: TRBJ2-3
clone size: few
V gene: TRBV14

CDR3 protein: CASSLALGLFGSYNEQFF
CDR3 DNA: TGTGCCAGCAGCTTGGCCTTAGGTTTATTCGGCTCCTACAATGAGCAGTTCTTC
D gene: .
J gene: TRBJ2-1
clone size: .
V gene: TRBV5-5

CDR3 protein: CASSQMGLGVGEQFF
CDR3 DNA: TGCGCCAGCAGCCAAATGGGACTAGGTGTGGGTGAGCAGTTCTTC
D gene: TRBD2
J gene: TRBJ2-1
clone size: many
V gene: TRBV4-1

CDR3 protein: CAIRRTGGPGNTIYF
CDR3 DNA: TGTGCCATCAGGCGGACAGGGGGCCCTGGAAACACCATATATTTT
D gene: TRBD1
J gene: TRBJ1-3
clone size: few
V gene: TRBV10-3

CDR3 protein: CAISESSGGAGEQFF
CDR3 DNA: TGTGCCATCAGTGAGTCCAGCGGGGGGGCCGGTGAGCAGTTCTTC
D gene: TRBD2
J gene: TRBJ2-1
clone size: few
V gene: TRBV10-3

CDR3 protein: CASSSATTASTDTQYF
CDR3 DNA: TGTGCCAGCAGCTCCGCTACGACAGCTAGCACAGATACGCAGTATTTT
D gene: .
J gene: TRBJ2-3
clone size: few
V gene: TRBV5-5

CDR3 protein: CASSYSPGLASDTGELFF
CDR3 DNA: TGTGCCAGCAGTTACTCACCAGGACTAGCTTCGGACACCGGGGAGCTGTTTTTT
D gene: TRBD2
J gene: TRBJ2-2
clone size: few
V gene: TRBV6-2/TRBV6-3

CDR3 protein: CASSFRATDRNTGELFF
CDR3 DNA: TGTGCCAGCAGTTTTCGGGCGACGGACAGAAACACCGGGGAGCTGTTTTTT
D gene: .
J gene: TRBJ2-2
clone size: .
V gene: TRBV12-3/TRBV12-4

CDR3 protein: CATSDRNQPDTQYF
CDR3 DNA: TGTGCCACCAGTGATAGAAACCAACCAGATACGCAGTATTTT
D gene: .
J gene: TRBJ2-3
clone size: few
V gene: TRBV24-1

CDR3 protein: CASSLSNYGYTF
CDR3 DNA: TGTGCCAGCAGCCTATCGAACTATGGCTACACCTTC
D gene: .
J gene: TRBJ1-2
clone size: many
V gene: TRBV5-6

CDR3 protein: CASSRWNTEAFF
CDR3 DNA: TGTGCCAGCAGCCGATGGAACACTGAAGCTTTCTTT
D gene: .
J gene: TRBJ1-1
clone size: many
V gene: TRBV7-2

CDR3 protein: CASSLELGRGYTF
CDR3 DNA: TGTGCCAGCAGCTTAGAGCTAGGACGTGGCTACACCTTC
D gene: .
J gene: TRBJ1-2
clone size: few
V gene: TRBV7-2

CDR3 protein: CSSREGGTEAFF
CDR3 DNA: TGCAGTTCCAGGGAGGGGGGGACTGAAGCTTTCTTT
D gene: .
J gene: TRBJ1-1
clone size: .
V gene: TRBV20-1